Shown below are 32 T cell receptor beta chains from a single sample sequenced in a study of post-analysis software for immune sequencing data. Researchers reported that TCR beta cDNA libraries carried unique molecular identifiers. In TCRdb, the PCR reads were re-called with MiXCR into one record per CDR3 protein. This table has about 160,000 distinct CDR3 sequences, 35% to 40% appearing once. This specimen was blood, taken after autologous hematopoietic stem cell transplantation. The source is a girl aged 10-17 years with multiple sclerosis.

This clonotype has only a few counts. The chain carries TRBV3-1 and TRBJ2-1; D is perhaps TRBD2 (6 bases). Germline CDR1 and CDR2: LGHDT and YNNKEL (reference sequence). CDR3 length: 16 residues. V was shortened by 3 bases and J by 4 bases, with 16 bases between the two germline ends. Here the CDR3 DNA reads TGTGCCAGCAGCCAGCTTAGTCTAGCGAAGTACAATGAGCAGTTCTTC. This codes for CASSQLSLAKYNEQFF.

Concerning this clonotype itself: This may be a read error, as it is one base from a much larger clone. This chain connects TRBV3-1 to TRBJ2-5; D is unresolved. The CDR3 spans 16 residues. Trimming took 3 bases from V and 10 from J, leaving 24 bases between them. Per germline, CDR1 LGHDT and CDR2 YNNKEL (reference sequence). CDR3 DNA: TGTGCCAGCAGCCAGGGCCGCAGCAACCCTGGGTATTACCAGTACTTC. It specifies CASSQGRSNPGYYQYF.

The J gene is TRBJ1-1, the V gene TRBV28; D gene unclear. The germline V and J ends were trimmed by 6 bases and 0 bases, with 5 bases remaining between them. The CDR3 is 12 residues long. In germline, CDR1 is MDHEN, CDR2 SYDVKM. The CDR3 DNA is TGTGCCAGCAGCGAGATGAACACTGAAGCTTTCTTT. This gives the protein CASSEMNTEAFF.

Comment on this clonotype: One junction end does not reproduce the germline sequence, and a read error may be involved. The chain carries TRBV7-2 and TRBJ2-1; D remains ambiguous. Germline V gives CDR1 SGHTA, CDR2 FQGNSA. The CDR3 is made up of 12 amino acids. CDR3: CVSSLGPNEQFF. DNA of the CDR3: TGTGTCAGCAGCTTAGGGCCGAATGAGCAGTTCTTC. The whole variable domain, remainder taken from reference TRBV7-2 and TRBJ2-1, is GAGVSQSPSNKVTEKGKDVELRCDPISGHTALYWYRQSLGQGLEFLIYFQGNSAPDKSGLPSDRFSAERTGGSVSTLTIQRTQQEDSAVYLCVSSLGPNEQFFGPGTRLTVL.

This clonotype was picked up a small number of times. The rearrangement joins TRBV11-2 to TRBJ1-1, with TRBD1 matching over 7 bases. The CDR3 sequence is 13 residues long. V lost 5 bases, J lost 7 bases, and 7 bases stayed unmatched. CDR1 is SGHAT, CDR2 FQNNGV, per germline. The CDR3: CASSAGTAVEAFF. In DNA form, the CDR3 reads TGTGCCAGCAGCGCAGGGACAGCCGTTGAAGCTTTCTTT.

This chain joins TRBV6-2 or TRBV6-3 and TRBJ2-7; 8 bases are a match to TRBD2. V gave up 7 bases and J gave up 7 bases; unmatched junction bases: 12. The CDR3 is 14 residues long. The germline gives CDR1 MNHEY, CDR2 SVGEGT. In DNA form, the CDR3 reads TGTGCCAGCAAATCTAGCGGGTATACTACGGAGCAGTACTTC. This sequence encodes CASKSSGYTTEQYF.

In its sample, this clonotype was seen a few times. This chain joins TRBV30 and TRBJ1-1; weak D call: TRBD1 (6 bases). Germline CDR1 and CDR2: GTSNPN and SVGIG (reference sequence). The CDR3 sequence is 13 residues long. Trimming left V 2 bases short and J 3 bases short, with 10 bases between. The DNA for the CDR3 is TGTGCCTGGAGTCTCAGGGGAGACACTGAAGCTTTCTTT. Amino acids: CAWSLRGDTEAFF.

The V gene is TRBV30, the J gene TRBJ2-1; 8 bases fit TRBD2. Germline assignment: CDR1 GTSNPN and CDR2 SVGIG (reference sequence). This CDR3 has 14 amino acids. V lost 1 base, J lost 6 bases, and 5 bases stayed unmatched. Here the CDR3 reads CAWSGLAGFNEQFF. Written as DNA, the CDR3 is TGTGCCTGGAGTGGGCTAGCGGGCTTCAATGAGCAGTTCTTC.

The DNA of the CDR3 is TGCAGTGCTCAAAGCGGGAGGCGAACAGATACGCAGTATTTT. Its protein is CSAQSGRRTDTQYF. The chain is built from TRBV20-1 and TRBJ2-3; 9 bases are shared with TRBD2. The germline V gene encodes CDR1 DFQATT and CDR2 SNEGSKA (reference sequence). This CDR3 contains 14 residues. V gave up 5 bases and J gave up 3 bases; unmatched junction bases: 6.

In its sample, this clonotype was seen a few times. This sequence joins TRBV3-1 and TRBJ2-7; 10 bases map to TRBD1. After removal of 1 base from V and 3 bases from J, the junction contained 3 bases not matched to a gene. This CDR3 is 15 amino acids long. Germline V gene sequence: CDR1 LGHDT, CDR2 YNNKEL (reference sequence). CDR3 loop: CASSQGGDRGYEQYF. CDR3 DNA sequence: TGTGCCAGCAGCCAAGGTGGGGACAGGGGCTACGAGCAGTACTTC.

This clonotype showed up just a few times. The V gene is TRBV4-3, the J gene TRBJ2-5; TRBD2 aligns across 11 bases. The J call is in doubt because the DNA end fits TRBJ2-7 better. CDR3 length: 14 amino acids. Germline CDR1 and CDR2: LGHNA and YSLEER. The CDR3 loop is CASSLLAGEYEQYF. The CDR3 DNA follows: TGCGCCAGCAGCCTACTAGCGGGGGAATACGAGCAGTACTTC.

This clonotype has only a few counts. A much larger clone lies one base from this, so it may be a read error. This chain links TRBV29-1 with TRBJ1-2; no firm D call. The germline V gene has CDR1 SQVTM and CDR2 ANQGSEA. The CDR3 is 12 amino acids. As DNA, the CDR3 is TGCAGCGTTAAAGAGCTCAGACATGGCTACACCTTC. This gives the protein CSVKELRHGYTF.

The V and J genes are TRBV7-2 and TRBJ2-5, with 8 nucleotides matching TRBD1. V was pared by 5 bases and J by 2 bases, with 19 bases of the junction left unmatched. Germline CDR1 and CDR2: SGHTA and FQGNSA. CDR3 length: 19 residues. The CDR3 nucleotides read TGTGCCAGCAGCCTATTATACAGGACAGGGCCCCAGAGGCAAGAGACCCAGTACTTC. Protein product: CASSLLYRTGPQRQETQYF.

A note on this clonotype: One end of the junction varies from germline; a read error may be responsible. The chain is built from TRBV30 and TRBJ1-5; possible D gene TRBD1, 5 bases. Germline CDR1 and CDR2: GTSNPN and SVGIG (reference sequence). The CDR3 sequence is 13 residues long. For the CDR3, the DNA is TGTGCCTCGAGTGCGGGAGGGGTTCAGCCCCAGCATTTT. Amino acids: CASSAGGVQPQHF.

For this clonotype: The junction and the germline gene differ at one end; a read error may be behind it. CDR3 amino acids: CASSPGLAGDNEQYF. The CDR3, as DNA: TGTGCTAGCAGCCCCGGACTAGCGGGAGACAACGAGCAGTACTTC. The rearrangement joins TRBV7-7 to TRBJ2-7; 13 bases fit TRBD2. This CDR3 is 15 amino acids long. Germline CDR1 reads SSHAT; CDR2 reads FNYEAQ (reference sequence).

This rearrangement joins TRBV15 to TRBJ2-7; the match to TRBD1 covers 8 bases. Germline CDR1 and CDR2: LNHNV and YYDKDF (reference sequence). With 0 bases clipped from V and 2 bases from J, the junction kept 3 bases outside the gene matches. The CDR3 runs 15 residues. The CDR3 loop reads CATSRDGTGPYEQYF. DNA of the CDR3: TGTGCCACCAGCAGAGATGGGACAGGTCCCTACGAGCAGTACTTC. Full variable domain (remainder filled in from reference TRBV15 and TRBJ2-7): DAMVIQNPRYQVTQFGKPVTLSCSQTLNHNVMYWYQQKSSQAPKLLFHYYDKDFNNEADTPDNFQSRRPNTSFCFLDIRSPGLGDTAMYLCATSRDGTGPYEQYFGPGTRLTVT.

J is TRBJ1-2 and V is TRBV5-1; TRBD1 aligns across 8 bases. Germline CDR1 reads SGHRS; CDR2 reads YFSETQ. The CDR3 is 17 residues long. Unmatched junction bases numbered 21, after V lost 6 bases and J lost 8 bases. In nucleotides, the CDR3 is TGCGCCAGCACCCGAGGGGACAGGTCACACCGATGGGGCGGCTACACCTTC. Its translation is CASTRGDRSHRWGGYTF. Full variable domain (missing parts from reference TRBV5-1 and TRBJ1-2): KAGVTQTPRYLIKTRGQQVTLSCSPISGHRSVSWYQQTPGQGLQFLFEYFSETQRNKGNFPGRFSGRQFSNSRSEMNVSTLELGDSALYLCASTRGDRSHRWGGYTFGSGTRLTVV.

This clonotype was detected only a few times. CDR3 nucleotides: TGTGCCAGCAGCTCCCGGGACTGGCCCTACGAGCAGTACTTC. Encoded protein: CASSSRDWPYEQYF. The chain has TRBV7-8 and TRBJ2-4; perhaps TRBD2 as D (6 bases). The J call is in doubt because the DNA end fits TRBJ2-7 better. CDR3 length: 14 amino acids. Germline V CDR1 and CDR2: SGHVS, FQNEAQ.

This clonotype was observed a few times. J is TRBJ2-7 and V is TRBV20-1; 12 bases are a match to TRBD2. Germline values: CDR1 DFQATT, CDR2 SNEGSKA (reference sequence). V was pared by 4 bases and J by 5 bases, with 12 bases of the junction left unmatched. This CDR3 region has 16 residues. The CDR3 DNA is TGCAGTGCTAATCCAGAGACTAGCGGGAGTCTCGACGAGCAGTACTTC. Translated: CSANPETSGSLDEQYF.

This clonotype was picked up a small number of times. CDR3 amino acids: CASSLPSRGETQYF. CDR3 coding DNA: TGTGCCAGCAGCTTACCCTCCAGGGGAGAGACCCAGTACTTC. The chain carries TRBV11-3 and TRBJ2-5; D might be TRBD1 (6 bases). CDR1 is SGHNT and CDR2 is YENEEA in the germline V gene. There are 14 residues in the CDR3. V was shortened by 2 bases and J by 4 bases, with 11 bases between the two germline ends. The entire variable domain, with the rest obtained from reference TRBV11-3 and TRBJ2-5, is as follows: EAGVVQSPRYKIIEKKQPVAFWCNPISGHNTLYWYLQNLGQGPELLIRYENEEAVDDSQLPKDRFSAERLKGVDSTLKIQPAELGDSAVYLCASSLPSRGETQYFGPGTRLLVL.

Details on this clonotype: A much more abundant neighbour one base away suggests this may be a read error. CDR3 in amino acids: CSAKRTSDYEQYF. The CDR3 region has the DNA TGCAGTGCTAAGAGGACTAGCGACTACGAGCAGTACTTC. V usage is TRBV20-1 and J usage is TRBJ2-7; 9 nucleotides agree with TRBD2. The ends lost 4 bases at V and 3 bases at J; junction bases unmatched: 4. The CDR3 extends over 13 amino acids. Per the germline V gene, CDR1 is DFQATT and CDR2 is SNEGSKA (reference sequence).

In this sample, this clonotype turned up a few times. The chain combines TRBV9 with TRBJ2-1; D is ambiguous. CDR1 and CDR2 from the germline V gene are SGDLS and YYNGEE. This CDR3 region has 16 residues. The V and J ends lost 0 bases and 5 bases respectively, with 15 bases between them. The chain's CDR3 is CASSVGIDLRDNEQFF. The CDR3 DNA follows: TGTGCCAGCAGCGTAGGAATAGACCTGCGCGACAATGAGCAGTTCTTC.

The chain uses TRBV5-8 and TRBJ2-4; no definite D call. The J call may be faulty, since TRBJ2-7 better matches the DNA end. This CDR3 is 15 amino acids long. Germline V gene lookup returns CDR1 SGHTS and CDR2 YDEGEE. The CDR3 loop reads CASSLGSIPLGEQYF. The DNA of the CDR3 is TGTGCCAGCAGCTTGGGGTCTATCCCCCTTGGCGAGCAGTACTTC.

The chain uses TRBV5-6 and TRBJ2-7; D remains unclear. Germline lookup yields CDR1 SGHDT and CDR2 YYEEEE. The CDR3 runs 14 residues. V was shortened by 4 bases and J by 0 bases, with 11 bases between the two germline ends. CDR3 amino acids: CASSPWSLSYEQYF. For the CDR3, the DNA is TGTGCCAGCAGCCCCTGGTCCCTCTCCTACGAGCAGTACTTC.

The chain combines TRBV7-2 with TRBJ1-4; TRBD1 might be the D (6 bases). Germline values: CDR1 SGHTA, CDR2 FQGNSA. This CDR3 region has 16 residues. V was cut by 5 bases and J by 0 bases, with 13 bases left in between. CDR3 residues: CASSRSGGATNEKLFF. The DNA of the CDR3 is TGTGCCAGCAGCCGCTCGGGGGGCGCAACTAATGAAAAACTGTTTTTT.

This clonotype was observed a handful of times. The chain has TRBV12-3 or TRBV12-4 and TRBJ1-1; no firm D call. This CDR3 comprises 14 residues. V was shortened by 5 bases and J by 1 base, with 11 bases between the two germline ends. The CDR3 protein is CASSGGWWNTEAFF. CDR3 coding DNA: TGTGCCAGCAGTGGTGGCTGGTGGAACACTGAAGCTTTCTTT.

V is TRBV6-5 and J is TRBJ2-7; TRBD1 aligns across 11 bases. The CDR3 runs 13 residues. V shed 8 bases, J shed 3 bases, and the junction held 3 bases outside the gene matches. The germline V gene has CDR1 MNHEY and CDR2 SVGAGI. The CDR3, as DNA: TGTGCCAGCGCGGGGACAGGGGGCTACGAGCAGTACTTC. Protein: CASAGTGGYEQYF.

In this sample, this clonotype turned up a few times. V gene TRBV28 combines with J gene TRBJ2-7; D gene uncertain. The CDR3 has 13 residues. V lost 5 bases, J lost 4 bases, and 12 bases lay in between. Per the germline V gene, CDR1 is MDHEN and CDR2 is SYDVKM. CDR3 protein: CASSILEGYEQYF. In DNA form, the CDR3 reads TGTGCCAGCAGTATACTTGAAGGTTACGAGCAGTACTTC.

This rearrangement joins TRBV10-3 to TRBJ2-3, with D perhaps TRBD2 (5 bases). Trimming took 5 bases from V and 1 from J, leaving 13 bases between them. The CDR3 runs to 15 residues. The germline V gene has CDR1 ENHRY and CDR2 SYGVKD. DNA of the CDR3: TGTGCCATCAGTTACGGGGATCTAGGCACAGATACGCAGTATTTT. Its protein product is CAISYGDLGTDTQYF.

The chain joins TRBV27 to TRBJ2-1; 7 bases are a match to TRBD1. The CDR3 consists of 12 residues. CDR1 MNHEY and CDR2 SMNVEV come from the germline V gene (reference sequence). With 6 bases clipped from V and 9 bases from J, the junction kept 5 bases outside the gene matches. CDR3 amino acids: CASRRGGGEQFF. CDR3 nucleotides: TGTGCCAGCAGACGAGGGGGCGGTGAGCAGTTCTTC.

A few counts support this clonotype. J is TRBJ2-7 and V is TRBV20-1; D is unclear. The CDR3 extends over 11 amino acids. V was trimmed by 8 bases and J by 2 bases, leaving 10 bases between them. CDR1 is DFQATT and CDR2 is SNEGSKA in the germline V gene (reference sequence). The CDR3 reads CSTISTYEQYF. The DNA for the CDR3 is TGCAGTACCATATCAACCTACGAGCAGTACTTC.

This clonotype was seen just once. This chain uses TRBV6-6 with TRBJ2-4; D is perhaps TRBD2 (6 bases). The J call may be in error: the DNA end matches TRBJ2-7 better. The CDR3 loop spans 15 amino acids. The germline CDR1 and CDR2 sequences are MNHNY and SVGAGI (reference sequence). CDR3 loop: CASSSRTTPSYEQYF. CDR3 in DNA: TGTGCCAGCAGTTCCAGGACTACCCCCTCCTACGAGCAGTACTTC.